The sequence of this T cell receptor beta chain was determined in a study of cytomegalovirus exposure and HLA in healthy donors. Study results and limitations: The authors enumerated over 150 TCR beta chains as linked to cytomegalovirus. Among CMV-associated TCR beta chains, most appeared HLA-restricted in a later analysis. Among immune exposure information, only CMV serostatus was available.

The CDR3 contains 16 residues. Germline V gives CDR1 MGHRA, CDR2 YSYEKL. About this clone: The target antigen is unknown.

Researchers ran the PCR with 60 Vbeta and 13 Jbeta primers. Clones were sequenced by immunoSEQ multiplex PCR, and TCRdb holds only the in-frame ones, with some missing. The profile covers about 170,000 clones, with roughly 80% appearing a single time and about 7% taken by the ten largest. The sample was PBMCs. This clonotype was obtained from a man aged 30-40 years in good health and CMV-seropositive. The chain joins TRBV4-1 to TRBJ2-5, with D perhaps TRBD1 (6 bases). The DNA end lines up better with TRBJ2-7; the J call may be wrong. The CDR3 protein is CASSPLPRGKNYEQYF. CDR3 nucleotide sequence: TGCGCCAGCAGCCCCCTCCCCAGGGGAAAGAACTACGAGCAGTACTTC.